These 27 T cell receptor beta chains came from one sample sequenced in a study of control samples from healthy donors and cancer patients. Profiled with immunoSEQ multiplex PCR; TCRdb holds only in-frame clones, not every one. The table includes more than 85,000 clones, approximately 84% detected once. What was sequenced was PBMCs. These receptors were taken from a man in his 70s with lung cancer.

The CDR3 DNA sequence: TGTGCCAGCTCGTGGGATTTGCTCCGGGAGCTGTTTTTT. It encodes CASSWDLLRELFF. The chain combines TRBV6-5 with TRBJ2-2; the D is unclear. V was clipped by 8 bases and J by 9 bases, with 16 bases between them. Per the germline V gene, CDR1 is MNHEY and CDR2 is SVGAGI. The CDR3 consists of 13 residues.

The chain has TRBV18 and TRBJ2-2; D unclear. The V gene lost 4 bases and the J gene lost 5 bases, with 11 bases spanning the gap. CDR3 length equals 14 residues. The V gene's germline CDR1 is KGHSH and CDR2 LQKENI. CDR3 sequence (DNA): TGTGCCAGCTCACAGGCCTCCAGGACCGGGGAGCTGTTTTTT. This codes for CASSQASRTGELFF.

V gene TRBV9 combines with J gene TRBJ2-1; tentatively, D is TRBD1 or TRBD2 (5 bases each). Trimming cost V 3 bases and J 0 bases, with 25 bases left between them. The CDR3 spans 20 residues. Germline V gives CDR1 SGDLS, CDR2 YYNGEE. The CDR3 here is CASSAPGRPDHRTSYNEQFF. The CDR3 nucleotides read TGTGCCAGCAGCGCCCCGGGGCGCCCAGACCACCGTACCTCCTACAATGAGCAGTTCTTC.

This chain joins TRBV7-8 and TRBJ2-2; D possibly corresponds to TRBD2 (6 bases). Germline lookup yields CDR1 SGHVS and CDR2 FQNEAQ. V gave up 3 bases and J gave up 0 bases, with 17 bases separating them. The CDR3 covers 18 residues. The CDR3 loop reads CASSFKPGRSSNTGELFF. The DNA of the CDR3 is TGTGCCAGCAGCTTTAAGCCAGGGAGGTCATCGAACACCGGGGAGCTGTTTTTT.

This chain uses TRBV2 with TRBJ2-3; TRBD2 agrees at 8 bases. The CDR3 contains 13 residues. Germline-derived CDR1 and CDR2 are SNHLY and FYNNEI. V lost 5 bases, J lost 3 bases, and 1 base stayed unmatched. CDR3 DNA sequence: TGTGCCAGCAGTTTAGCGGGGACAGATACGCAGTATTTT. It is translated as CASSLAGTDTQYF.

The gene calls are TRBV7-6 and TRBJ1-3, with 10 bases matching TRBD1. The CDR3 sequence is 18 residues long. V lost 1 base and J lost 3; bases outside the gene matches: 9. CDR1 SGHVS and CDR2 FNYEAQ come from the germline V gene. The CDR3 nucleotides are TGTGCCAGCAGCTTAGTAACCGGGACAGGGGCTGGTGGAAACACCATATATTTT. Its protein product is CASSLVTGTGAGGNTIYF. The complete variable domain, with remaining parts taken from reference TRBV7-6 and TRBJ1-3, reads GAGVSQSPRYKVTKRGQDVALRCDPISGHVSLYWYRQALGQGPEFLTYFNYEAQQDKSGLPNDRFSAERPEGSISTLTIQRTEQRDSAMYRCASSLVTGTGAGGNTIYFGEGSWLTVV.

The rearrangement uses TRBV6-2 or TRBV6-3 and TRBJ1-2, with D unresolved. The CDR3 has 10 residues. V was clipped by 5 bases and J by 6 bases, with 4 bases between them. Germline V gene lookup returns CDR1 MNHEY and CDR2 SVGEGT. In DNA, the CDR3 is TGTGCCAGCAGTCAGAATGGCTACACCTTC. Amino acids: CASSQNGYTF.

V usage is TRBV18 and J usage is TRBJ2-1; TRBD1 agrees at 10 bases. The CDR3 runs 15 residues. Germline assignment: CDR1 KGHSH and CDR2 LQKENI. V lost 6 bases, J lost 3 bases, and 5 bases stayed unmatched. The chain's CDR3 is CASSNRTGGYNEQFF. CDR3 nucleotide sequence: TGTGCCAGCTCGAATCGGACAGGGGGCTACAATGAGCAGTTCTTC. The whole variable domain, filled in from reference TRBV18 and TRBJ2-1, reads NAGVMQNPRHLVRRRGQEARLRCSPMKGHSHVYWYRQLPEEGLKFMVYLQKENIIDESGMPKERFSAEFPKEGPSILRIQQVVRGDSAAYFCASSNRTGGYNEQFFGPGTRLTVL.

The sample holds a few counts of this clone. The chain combines TRBV10-3 with TRBJ2-3; 7 bases fit TRBD2. V trimming: 7 bases; J trimming: 1 base; junction bases outside the gene matches: 5. Germline CDR1 ENHRY, CDR2 SYGVKD. This CDR3 spans 14 amino acids. This chain's CDR3 is CAINPGGRTDTQYF. The CDR3 DNA reads TGTGCCATCAATCCGGGGGGACGCACAGATACGCAGTATTTT.

CDR3 coding DNA: TGTGCCAGCAGCTTCCAGGGGACTATGGGGGACAATGAGCAGTTCTTC. Its translation is CASSFQGTMGDNEQFF. This chain joins TRBV11-2 and TRBJ2-1; TRBD2 might be the D (7 bases). The ends were cut back, 3 bases at V and 5 bases at J, with 17 bases in the middle. The CDR3 loop spans 16 amino acids. CDR1 and CDR2 (germline): SGHAT, FQNNGV.

The chain joins TRBV11-2 to TRBJ2-5; the D is unclear. The CDR3 loop spans 13 amino acids. Trimming pared 5 bases from V and 0 bases from J, leaving 7 bases between. Germline-derived CDR1 and CDR2 are SGHAT and FQNNGV. The CDR3 is CASSRVYQETQYF. Here the CDR3 DNA reads TGTGCCAGCAGCAGGGTGTACCAAGAGACCCAGTACTTC.

This clone was seen just once. J is TRBJ1-5 and V is TRBV4-3; 7 nucleotides agree with TRBD1. The CDR3 runs 15 residues. V lost 3 bases and J lost 7; bases outside the gene matches: 9. Germline CDR1 and CDR2: LGHNA and YSLEER. CDR3 sequence: CASSHRTGARQPQHF. CDR3 sequence (DNA): TGCGCCAGCAGCCACCGAACAGGGGCTAGGCAGCCCCAGCATTTT.

V and J are TRBV18 and TRBJ1-1, with D possibly matching TRBD1 (5 bases). Deletions cut 2 bases from V and 6 bases from J, with 13 bases between. The CDR3 runs 14 residues. Looked up from germline, CDR1 is KGHSH and CDR2 is LQKENI. In DNA form, the CDR3 reads TGTGCCAGCTCACCAATGTTGGGGGTCGCTGAAGCTTTCTTT. This translates into CASSPMLGVAEAFF.

The CDR3 region is CSADGEKLFF. As DNA, the CDR3 is TGCAGTGCAGACGGTGAAAAACTGTTTTTT. The chain joins TRBV20-1 to TRBJ1-4; D unresolved. The V gene lost 6 bases and the J gene lost 7 bases, with 6 bases spanning the gap. In germline, CDR1 is DFQATT, CDR2 SNEGSKA (reference sequence). The CDR3 loop spans 10 amino acids.

The rearrangement joins TRBV5-1 to TRBJ2-7; a possible D gene is TRBD2 (5 bases). The CDR3 totals 12 residues. Germline CDR1 SGHRS, CDR2 YFSETQ. Trimming stripped 4 bases from V and 5 bases from J, with 10 bases between. The chain's CDR3 is CASSPEGNEQYF. CDR3 bases: TGCGCCAGCAGCCCCGAGGGTAACGAGCAGTACTTC.

The rearrangement joins TRBV6-5 to TRBJ1-3; D gene ambiguous. Germline CDR1 reads MNHEY; CDR2 reads SVGAGI. The CDR3 runs to 11 residues. Trimming pared 5 bases from V and 8 bases from J, leaving 7 bases between. The DNA of the CDR3 is TGTGCCAGCAGTCGCGGAGACACCATATATTTT. Its protein is CASSRGDTIYF.

The V and J genes are TRBV5-7 and TRBJ1-2, with 10 bases fitting TRBD1. TRBV5-7 falls under the ORF class, with uncertain function. The CDR3 length is 17 residues. V was pared by 1 base and J by 7 bases, with 13 bases of the junction left unmatched. The CDR3 sequence: CASSLLFSRDRGRGYTF. CDR3 sequence (DNA): TGTGCCAGCAGCTTGTTATTCTCCCGGGACAGGGGACGTGGCTACACCTTC.

The chain uses TRBV7-9 and TRBJ1-2, with 9 nucleotides matching TRBD1. This CDR3 is built from 16 residues. Germline trimming cut 5 bases from V and 7 bases from J; bases unmatched to any gene: 14. Per the germline V gene, CDR1 is SEHNR and CDR2 is FQNEAQ (reference sequence). CDR3 amino acids: CASSAHTQGAVGGYTF. CDR3 nucleotides: TGTGCCAGCAGCGCCCATACACAGGGGGCGGTTGGTGGCTACACCTTC.

The rearrangement uses TRBV7-9 and TRBJ1-4, with 7 bases fitting TRBD1. The CDR3 extends over 13 amino acids. From germline, CDR1 is SEHNR and CDR2 FQNEAQ (reference sequence). Trimming removed 3 bases from V and 7 bases from J; junction bases left unmatched: 2. The CDR3 sequence: CASSFRGGEKLFF. CDR3 DNA sequence: TGTGCCAGCAGCTTCAGGGGGGGTGAAAAACTGTTTTTT.

The rearrangement joins TRBV7-9 to TRBJ2-6, with D uncertain. The CDR3 runs 17 residues. With 1 base removed from V and 0 bases from J, the gap between germline ends came to 10 bases. Germline CDR1 reads SEHNR; CDR2 reads FQNEAQ (reference sequence). CDR3 protein: CASSLVFGSSGANVLTF. The CDR3 DNA is TGTGCCAGCAGCTTAGTGTTCGGCAGCTCTGGGGCCAACGTCCTGACTTTC. The whole variable domain, filled in from reference TRBV7-9 and TRBJ2-6, reads DTGVSQNPRHKITKRGQNVTFRCDPISEHNRLYWYRQTLGQGPEFLTYFQNEAQLEKSRLLSDRFSAERPKGSFSTLEIQRTEQGDSAMYLCASSLVFGSSGANVLTFGAGSRLTVL.

This chain links TRBV9 with TRBJ2-1, with 8 bases identical to TRBD1. J gave up 3 bases and V 3 bases, and 8 bases lay outside the gene matches. This CDR3 contains 16 residues. Germline V lookup: CDR1 SGDLS, CDR2 YYNGEE. The CDR3 DNA is TGTGCCAGCAGCGCCCCCGGACAGGGAGTCTACAATGAGCAGTTCTTC. Protein: CASSAPGQGVYNEQFF.

The rearrangement joins TRBV15 to TRBJ2-3; TRBD1 aligns across 8 bases. The length of the CDR3 is 15 residues. With V trimmed by 1 base and J by 2 bases, 2 bases remained unmatched. Germline V gives CDR1 LNHNV, CDR2 YYDKDF (reference sequence). CDR3 in amino acids: CATSRAGGLTDTQYF. For the CDR3, the DNA is TGTGCCACCAGCAGAGCAGGGGGCCTCACAGATACGCAGTATTTT.

The V gene is TRBV6-5, the J gene TRBJ2-2; TRBD1 aligns across 8 bases. This CDR3 spans 15 amino acids. In germline, CDR1 is MNHEY, CDR2 SVGAGI. The V gene end was trimmed by 6 bases and the J gene end by 1 base; junction bases not matched to a gene: 4. The DNA for the CDR3 is TGTGCCAGCAGCAAAGACAGGGGGAACACCGGGGAGCTGTTTTTT. Amino acid sequence: CASSKDRGNTGELFF.

The chain uses TRBV14 and TRBJ2-7; tentative D call: TRBD1 (6 bases). The V gene lost 6 bases and the J gene lost 2 bases, with 11 bases spanning the gap. The CDR3 contains 13 residues. The germline gives CDR1 SGHDN, CDR2 FVKESK. For the CDR3, the DNA is TGTGCCAGCAGACACACAGGGACCTACGAGCAGTACTTC. It encodes CASRHTGTYEQYF.

The V gene is TRBV30, the J gene TRBJ1-1; D uncertain. CDR3 length equals 13 residues. Trimming took off 0 bases at V and 1 base at J, with 6 bases between the two ends. Germline CDR1 GTSNPN, CDR2 SVGIG (reference sequence). For the CDR3, the DNA is TGTGCCTGGAGTGTACGCAGGAACACTGAAGCTTTCTTT. Its translation is CAWSVRRNTEAFF.

This chain uses TRBV24-1 with TRBJ2-7, with 7 bases that match TRBD1. The CDR3 contains 13 residues. Germline V gene sequence: CDR1 KGHDR, CDR2 SFDVKD. V was pared by 1 base and J by 5 bases, with 1 base of the junction left unmatched. In DNA, the CDR3 is TGTGCCACCAGTGATTTAGGGACAGACGAGCAGTACTTC. Translation: CATSDLGTDEQYF.

The chain is built from TRBV10-2 and TRBJ2-7; possible D gene TRBD1, 7 bases. V lost 6 bases and J 3 bases, leaving 15 bases between the germline ends. CDR1 is WSHSY, CDR2 SAAADI, per germline. CDR3 length: 14 residues. In DNA form, the CDR3 reads TGCGCCAGCAGGGGGGGACAGAGATACTACGAGCAGTACTTC. It yields the protein CASRGGQRYYEQYF.